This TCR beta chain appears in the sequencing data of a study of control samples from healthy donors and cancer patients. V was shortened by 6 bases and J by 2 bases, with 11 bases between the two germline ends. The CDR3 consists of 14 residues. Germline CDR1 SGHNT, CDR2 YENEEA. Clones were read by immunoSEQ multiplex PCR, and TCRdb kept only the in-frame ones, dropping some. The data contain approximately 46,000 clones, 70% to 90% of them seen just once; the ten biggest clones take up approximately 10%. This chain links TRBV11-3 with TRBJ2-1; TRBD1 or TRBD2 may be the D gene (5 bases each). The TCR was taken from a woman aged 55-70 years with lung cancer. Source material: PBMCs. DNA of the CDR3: TGTGCCAGCAGTTCCGAGGGGCCCTACAATGAGCAGTTCTTC. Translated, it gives CASSSEGPYNEQFF. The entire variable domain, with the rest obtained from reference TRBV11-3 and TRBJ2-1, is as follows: EAGVVQSPRYKIIEKKQPVAFWCNPISGHNTLYWYLQNLGQGPELLIRYENEEAVDDSQLPKDRFSAERLKGVDSTLKIQPAELGDSAVYLCASSSEGPYNEQFFGPGTRLTVL.